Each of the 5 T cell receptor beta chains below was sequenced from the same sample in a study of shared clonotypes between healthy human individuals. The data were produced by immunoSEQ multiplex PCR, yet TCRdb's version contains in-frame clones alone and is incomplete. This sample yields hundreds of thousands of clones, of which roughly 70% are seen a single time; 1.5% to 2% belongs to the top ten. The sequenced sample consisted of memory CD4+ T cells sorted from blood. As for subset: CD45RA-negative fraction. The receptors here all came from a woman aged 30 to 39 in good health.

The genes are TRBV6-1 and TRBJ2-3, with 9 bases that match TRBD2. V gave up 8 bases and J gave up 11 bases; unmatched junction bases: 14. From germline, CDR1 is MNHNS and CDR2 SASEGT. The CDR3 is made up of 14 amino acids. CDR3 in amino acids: CASLRGREGLEQYF. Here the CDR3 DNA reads TGTGCCAGCCTCCGGGGGCGGGAGGGCCTCGAGCAGTATTTT.

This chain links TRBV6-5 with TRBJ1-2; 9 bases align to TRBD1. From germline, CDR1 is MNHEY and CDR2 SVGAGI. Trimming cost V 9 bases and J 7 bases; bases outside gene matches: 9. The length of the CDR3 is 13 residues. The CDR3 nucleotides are TGTGCCAGTAAAGGGGGACAGGGACGTGGCTACACCTTC. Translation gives CASKGGQGRGYTF.

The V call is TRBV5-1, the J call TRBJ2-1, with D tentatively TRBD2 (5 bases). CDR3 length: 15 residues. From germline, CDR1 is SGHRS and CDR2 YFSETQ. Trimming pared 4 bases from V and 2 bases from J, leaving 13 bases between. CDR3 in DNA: TGCGCCAGCAGCACTGACTACCCAACCTACAATGAGCAGTTCTTC. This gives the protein CASSTDYPTYNEQFF. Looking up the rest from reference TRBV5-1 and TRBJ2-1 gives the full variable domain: KAGVTQTPRYLIKTRGQQVTLSCSPISGHRSVSWYQQTPGQGLQFLFEYFSETQRNKGNFPGRFSGRQFSNSRSEMNVSTLELGDSALYLCASSTDYPTYNEQFFGPGTRLTVL.

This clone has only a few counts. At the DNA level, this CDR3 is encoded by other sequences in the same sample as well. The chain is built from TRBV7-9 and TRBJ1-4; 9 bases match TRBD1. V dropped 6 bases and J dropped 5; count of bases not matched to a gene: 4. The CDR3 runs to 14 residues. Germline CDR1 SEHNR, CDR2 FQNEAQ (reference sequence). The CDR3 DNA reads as TGTGCCAGCAGGCCCGGGACAGGGAATGAAAAACTGTTTTTT. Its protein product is CASRPGTGNEKLFF.

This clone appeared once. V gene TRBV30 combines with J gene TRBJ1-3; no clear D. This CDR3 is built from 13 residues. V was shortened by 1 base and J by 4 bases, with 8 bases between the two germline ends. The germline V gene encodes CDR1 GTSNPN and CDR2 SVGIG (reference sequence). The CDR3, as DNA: TGTGCCTGGAGTGCTACGGGGGGAAACACCATATATTTT. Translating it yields CAWSATGGNTIYF.